This TCR beta chain was obtained from a study of a mutant IDH1 vaccine in newly diagnosed glioma. Overall study: Patients underwent eight vaccinations, which took place in weeks 1, 3, 5, 7, 11, 15, 19 and 23. Study observations and caveats: Vaccination induced immune responses in roughly 93% of patients.

Libraries were prepared by immunoSEQ multiplex PCR; TCRdb keeps only in-frame clonotypes and omits some of them. The table records over 55,000 clones, more than 80% of them present only once. About this clone: What it recognizes is unknown.

The CDR3 runs 11 residues. Trimming pared 3 bases from V and 5 bases from J, leaving 5 bases between. Germline V gene data show CDR1 as MNHEY and CDR2 as SVGAGI. The time point denotes: week 5, during vaccination. Doses consisted of 300 ug of mutant IDH1 20-mer peptide each, paired with topical imiquimod. New WHO grade 3 or 4 IDH1-mutant, ATRX-lost astrocytomas were present in all donors. The chain has TRBV6-5 and TRBJ2-7, with unresolved D. The clonotype originates from a woman in her forties with glioma. This specimen was PBMCs, taken from a glioma patient whose treatment included an IDH1 peptide vaccine. The CDR3 reads CASSYLNEQYF. DNA of the CDR3: TGTGCCAGCAGTTATCTCAACGAGCAGTACTTC.